This TCR beta chain was sequenced during a study of technical replicates of blood from several donors. Data came from immunoSEQ multiplex PCR; TCRdb stores just in-frame clones and leaves some out. Of approximately 82,000 clones in the sample, 95% to 96% were seen once. CDR3 length: 15 amino acids. The germline V gene has CDR1 PRHDT and CDR2 FYEKMQ (reference sequence). With 1 base clipped from V and 3 bases from J, the junction kept 4 bases outside the gene matches. This chain joins TRBV13 and TRBJ2-3, with 7 positions matching TRBD1. This receptor was obtained from a human donor in good health. Sequences were obtained from T cells isolated from PBMCs. This CDR3 is CASSLVGGGTDTQYF. In nucleotides, the CDR3 is TGTGCCAGCAGCTTAGTAGGGGGCGGAACAGATACGCAGTATTTT.